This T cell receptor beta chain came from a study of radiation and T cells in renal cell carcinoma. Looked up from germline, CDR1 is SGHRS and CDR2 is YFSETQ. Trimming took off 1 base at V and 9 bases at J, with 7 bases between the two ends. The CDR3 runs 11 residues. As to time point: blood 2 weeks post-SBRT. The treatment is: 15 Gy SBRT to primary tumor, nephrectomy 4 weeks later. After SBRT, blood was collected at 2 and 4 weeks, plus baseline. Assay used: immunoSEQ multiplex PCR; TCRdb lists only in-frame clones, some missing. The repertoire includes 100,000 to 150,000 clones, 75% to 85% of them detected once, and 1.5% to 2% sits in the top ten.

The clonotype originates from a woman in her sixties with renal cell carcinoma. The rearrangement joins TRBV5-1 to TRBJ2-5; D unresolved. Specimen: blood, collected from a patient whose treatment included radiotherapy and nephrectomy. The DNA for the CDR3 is TGCGCCAGCAGCTTGAGGGAAGCCCAGTACTTC. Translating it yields CASSLREAQYF. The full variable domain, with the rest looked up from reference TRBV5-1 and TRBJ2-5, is KAGVTQTPRYLIKTRGQQVTLSCSPISGHRSVSWYQQTPGQGLQFLFEYFSETQRNKGNFPGRFSGRQFSNSRSEMNVSTLELGDSALYLCASSLREAQYFGPGTRLLVL.